These T cell receptor beta chains were read from a single sample in a study of blood T cell repertoires in COVID-19. Profiling relied on immunoSEQ multiplex PCR, and the TCRdb table lists in-frame clones only, not all of them. The data show about 220,000 clones, with about 80% seen just once and 3% to 3.5% held by the top ten. Sequencing was carried out using peripheral blood. The receptors were sampled from a woman younger than 45 who had recovered from COVID-19. CDR3s include the opening cysteine and the closing phenylalanine or tryptophan. D genes are given only for firm matches. Not every row has a clone size; where given, it reads once, few, many or a size class.

J gene: TRBJ2-1; V gene: TRBV19; D gene: TRBD1; clone size: .; CDR3 protein: CASSIKGTEYNEQFF; CDR3 DNA: TGTGCCAGTAGTATCAAGGGGACAGAATACAATGAGCAGTTCTTC
J gene: TRBJ2-7; V gene: TRBV30; D gene: .; clone size: .; CDR3 protein: CAWGPGSEQYF; CDR3 DNA: TGTGCCTGGGGTCCGGGGAGTGAGCAGTACTTC
J gene: TRBJ1-3; V gene: TRBV5-1; D gene: .; clone size: .; CDR3 protein: CASSLNRASGNTIYF; CDR3 DNA: TGCGCCAGCAGCTTGAACAGGGCGTCAGGAAACACCATATATTTT
J gene: TRBJ2-3; V gene: TRBV30; D gene: TRBD2; clone size: .; CDR3 protein: CAWSGLAGGSTDTQYF; CDR3 DNA: TGTGCCTGGAGTGGACTAGCGGGAGGAAGCACAGATACGCAGTATTTT
J gene: TRBJ2-2; V gene: TRBV29-1; D gene: TRBD1; clone size: .; CDR3 protein: CGGTGDTGELFF; CDR3 DNA: TGCGGAGGGACAGGGGATACCGGGGAGCTGTTTTTT
J gene: TRBJ1-1; V gene: TRBV6-5; D gene: TRBD1; clone size: .; CDR3 protein: CASRTQGGGATEAFF; CDR3 DNA: TGTGCCAGCAGGACCCAGGGGGGTGGGGCGACTGAAGCTTTCTTT
J gene: TRBJ2-2; V gene: TRBV15; D gene: TRBD1; clone size: .; CDR3 protein: CATSSLRQAGGDTGELFF; CDR3 DNA: TGTGCCACCAGCAGTCTAAGGCAGGCAGGGGGTGACACCGGGGAGCTGTTTTTT
J gene: TRBJ2-1; V gene: TRBV15; D gene: TRBD2; clone size: .; CDR3 protein: CATSRELAAMTAYNEQFF; CDR3 DNA: TGTGCCACCAGCAGAGAACTAGCGGCCATGACAGCCTACAATGAGCAGTTCTTC
J gene: TRBJ2-7; V gene: TRBV5-1; D gene: TRBD1; clone size: .; CDR3 protein: CASRQQGSSYEQYF; CDR3 DNA: TGCGCCAGCAGACAACAGGGGTCCTCCTACGAGCAGTACTTC
J gene: TRBJ2-1; V gene: TRBV5-1; D gene: TRBD2; clone size: .; CDR3 protein: CASSPSGRFNEQFF; CDR3 DNA: TGCGCCAGCAGCCCTAGCGGGAGGTTCAATGAGCAGTTCTTC
J gene: TRBJ1-4; V gene: TRBV30; D gene: .; clone size: once; CDR3 protein: CAWSVGAGFNEKLFF; CDR3 DNA: TGTGCCTGGAGTGTAGGGGCAGGATTTAATGAAAAACTGTTTTTT
J gene: TRBJ2-3; V gene: TRBV5-1; D gene: .; clone size: few; CDR3 protein: CASKAGSLSTDTQYF; CDR3 DNA: TGCGCCAGCAAGGCGGGGAGTCTTAGCACAGATACGCAGTATTTT
J gene: TRBJ2-2; V gene: TRBV5-1; D gene: TRBD2; clone size: .; CDR3 protein: CASSPGLAGVSDTGELFF; CDR3 DNA: TGCGCCAGCAGCCCGGGACTAGCGGGAGTCTCTGACACCGGGGAGCTGTTTTTT
J gene: TRBJ2-1; V gene: TRBV11-2; D gene: .; clone size: .; CDR3 protein: CASTPLGTSHNEQFF; CDR3 DNA: TGTGCCAGCACCCCTTTGGGGACTTCCCACAATGAGCAGTTCTTC
J gene: TRBJ2-5; V gene: TRBV29-1; D gene: TRBD1; clone size: .; CDR3 protein: CSVAGTGGSETQYF; CDR3 DNA: TGCAGCGTTGCCGGGACAGGGGGATCTGAGACCCAGTACTTC
J gene: TRBJ1-3; V gene: TRBV10-3; D gene: .; clone size: once; CDR3 protein: CAISEYGGVNTIYF; CDR3 DNA: TGTGCCATCAGTGAGTATGGAGGAGTAAACACCATATATTTT
J gene: TRBJ2-1; V gene: TRBV7-3; D gene: .; clone size: .; CDR3 protein: CASSLTSSYNEQFF; CDR3 DNA: TGTGCCAGCAGCTTAACTAGCTCCTACAATGAGCAGTTCTTC
J gene: TRBJ1-1; V gene: TRBV19; D gene: .; clone size: .; CDR3 protein: CASQRGGMGTEAFF; CDR3 DNA: TGTGCCAGTCAAAGGGGGGGGATGGGGACTGAAGCTTTCTTT
J gene: TRBJ2-5; V gene: TRBV6-5; D gene: .; clone size: .; CDR3 protein: CASSYDLQAETQYF; CDR3 DNA: TGTGCCAGCAGTTATGACCTCCAGGCAGAGACCCAGTACTTC
J gene: TRBJ1-1; V gene: TRBV6-1; D gene: .; clone size: .; CDR3 protein: CASSERSRVGFMYEAFF; CDR3 DNA: TGTGCCAGCAGTGAGAGGTCGAGGGTCGGCTTTATGTATGAAGCTTTCTTT
J gene: TRBJ1-2; V gene: TRBV29-1; D gene: .; clone size: .; CDR3 protein: CSVGQGRGGVDSF; CDR3 DNA: TGCAGCGTTGGGCAGGGAAGGGGAGGGGTAGACTCCTTC
J gene: TRBJ2-5; V gene: TRBV19; D gene: TRBD1; clone size: .; CDR3 protein: CASSNRDRSLTQYF; CDR3 DNA: TGTGCCAGTAGTAACCGGGACAGGTCCCTGACCCAGTACTTC
J gene: TRBJ1-1; V gene: TRBV7-3; D gene: .; clone size: .; CDR3 protein: CASRDSMNTEAFF; CDR3 DNA: TGTGCCAGCAGGGACAGTATGAACACTGAAGCTTTCTTT
J gene: TRBJ1-5; V gene: TRBV2; D gene: .; clone size: .; CDR3 protein: CASSEGEGGNQPQHF; CDR3 DNA: TGTGCCAGCAGTGAAGGCGAGGGAGGCAATCAGCCCCAGCATTTT
J gene: TRBJ2-3; V gene: TRBV28; D gene: .; clone size: .; CDR3 protein: CASRIETGADTQYF; CDR3 DNA: TGTGCCAGCAGGATTGAGACGGGGGCAGATACGCAGTATTTT
J gene: TRBJ2-7; V gene: TRBV5-1; D gene: TRBD2; clone size: many; CDR3 protein: CASSLSGSSYEQYF; CDR3 DNA: TGCGCCAGCAGCTTGAGCGGGAGCTCCTACGAGCAGTACTTC
J gene: TRBJ1-5; V gene: TRBV5-1; D gene: TRBD1; clone size: .; CDR3 protein: CASSPGTGGDNQPQHF; CDR3 DNA: TGCGCCAGCAGCCCGGGGACAGGGGGAGATAATCAGCCCCAGCATTTT
J gene: TRBJ2-5; V gene: TRBV5-6; D gene: .; clone size: .; CDR3 protein: CASSLGLDANTQYF; CDR3 DNA: TGTGCCAGCAGCTTGGGACTCGACGCCAACACCCAGTACTTC
J gene: TRBJ1-1; V gene: TRBV6-5; D gene: .; clone size: .; CDR3 protein: CASSPSPAGVAFF; CDR3 DNA: TGTGCCAGCAGTCCCTCCCCGGCAGGGGTAGCTTTCTTT
J gene: TRBJ2-2; V gene: TRBV27; D gene: .; clone size: .; CDR3 protein: CASSIGLFVDTGELFF; CDR3 DNA: TGTGCCAGCAGTATTGGTCTATTCGTCGACACCGGGGAGCTGTTTTTT
J gene: TRBJ2-5; V gene: TRBV24-1; D gene: TRBD1; clone size: once; CDR3 protein: CATSDGTGERETQYF; CDR3 DNA: TGTGCCACCAGTGATGGAACAGGGGAACGGGAGACCCAGTACTTC
J gene: TRBJ2-2; V gene: TRBV7-3; D gene: TRBD2; clone size: .; CDR3 protein: CASKAGANTGELFF; CDR3 DNA: TGTGCCAGCAAAGCGGGGGCGAACACCGGGGAGCTGTTTTTT
J gene: TRBJ1-5; V gene: TRBV28; D gene: TRBD1; clone size: .; CDR3 protein: CASRIPGGHQPQHF; CDR3 DNA: TGTGCCAGCAGAATCCCAGGGGGCCATCAGCCCCAGCATTTT
J gene: TRBJ1-5; V gene: TRBV28; D gene: .; clone size: few; CDR3 protein: CASRLAGVQQPQHF; CDR3 DNA: TGTGCCAGCAGACTGGCGGGGGTACAGCAGCCCCAGCATTTT
J gene: TRBJ2-7; V gene: TRBV11-2; D gene: .; clone size: .; CDR3 protein: CATQQAEAYERYF; CDR3 DNA: TGTGCCACTCAGCAAGCAGAGGCCTACGAGCGGTACTTC
J gene: TRBJ1-1; V gene: TRBV11-3; D gene: .; clone size: .; CDR3 protein: CASSLSGGSTEAFF; CDR3 DNA: TGTGCCAGCAGCTTAAGTGGGGGGAGTACTGAAGCTTTCTTT
J gene: TRBJ1-2; V gene: TRBV15; D gene: .; clone size: .; CDR3 protein: CATRPGGTLTYGYTF; CDR3 DNA: TGTGCCACCAGGCCAGGCGGGACGTTGACTTATGGCTACACCTTC
J gene: TRBJ2-7; V gene: TRBV19; D gene: .; clone size: once; CDR3 protein: CASSLFGGRGVEQYF; CDR3 DNA: TGTGCCAGTAGCCTCTTCGGGGGAAGAGGCGTCGAGCAGTACTTC
J gene: TRBJ2-1; V gene: TRBV24-1; D gene: TRBD2; clone size: .; CDR3 protein: CATSDPLAASSYNEQFF; CDR3 DNA: TGTGCCACCAGTGATCCGCTAGCGGCGTCCTCCTACAATGAGCAGTTCTTC
J gene: TRBJ1-2; V gene: TRBV19; D gene: .; clone size: .; CDR3 protein: CASRLQDNYGYTF; CDR3 DNA: TGTGCCAGTAGGCTCCAGGATAACTATGGCTACACCTTC
J gene: TRBJ1-5; V gene: TRBV1; D gene: .; clone size: .; CDR3 protein: CTSSQDPEPGQANYQPQHF; CDR3 DNA: TGCACCAGCAGCCAAGATCCGGAACCGGGACAGGCTAACTATCAGCCCCAGCATTTT
J gene: TRBJ2-1; V gene: TRBV6-4; D gene: .; clone size: .; CDR3 protein: CASSEQGDGNEQFF; CDR3 DNA: TGTGCCAGCAGTGAACAAGGGGATGGCAATGAGCAGTTCTTC
J gene: TRBJ1-5; V gene: TRBV7-8; D gene: .; clone size: few; CDR3 protein: CASSSRPLDSHQPQHF; CDR3 DNA: TGTGCCAGCAGCTCCAGACCTCTCGACTCGCATCAGCCCCAGCATTTT
J gene: TRBJ2-7; V gene: TRBV30; D gene: .; clone size: .; CDR3 protein: CAWSVGEAYEQYF; CDR3 DNA: TGTGCCTGGAGTGTCGGAGAAGCCTACGAGCAGTACTTC
J gene: TRBJ2-3; V gene: TRBV9; D gene: TRBD2; clone size: .; CDR3 protein: CASSVAGGGQDTQYF; CDR3 DNA: TGTGCCAGCAGCGTAGCCGGGGGGGGACAAGATACGCAGTATTTT
J gene: TRBJ1-1; V gene: TRBV10-1; D gene: .; clone size: few; CDR3 protein: CASSENTGSRTEAFF; CDR3 DNA: TGCGCCAGCAGTGAGAATACAGGCAGCAGAACTGAAGCTTTCTTT
J gene: TRBJ1-4; V gene: TRBV6-5; D gene: TRBD1; clone size: once; CDR3 protein: CASSYRTGREKLFF; CDR3 DNA: TGTGCCAGCAGTTATAGGACAGGGCGGGAAAAACTGTTTTTT
J gene: TRBJ2-1; V gene: TRBV25-1; D gene: TRBD2; clone size: .; CDR3 protein: CASSEAGGTYNEQFF; CDR3 DNA: TGTGCCAGCAGTGAGGCGGGAGGGACCTACAATGAGCAGTTCTTC
J gene: TRBJ2-7; V gene: TRBV9; D gene: TRBD2; clone size: .; CDR3 protein: CASSPQGSGRYEQYF; CDR3 DNA: TGTGCCAGCAGCCCCCAGGGTAGCGGGAGGTACGAGCAGTACTTC
J gene: TRBJ2-7; V gene: TRBV7-9; D gene: .; clone size: once; CDR3 protein: CASSLVDSSYEQYF; CDR3 DNA: TGTGCCAGCAGCTTAGTGGACAGCTCCTACGAGCAGTACTTC
J gene: TRBJ2-7; V gene: TRBV28; D gene: .; clone size: .; CDR3 protein: CASSSGVEDEQYF; CDR3 DNA: TGTGCCAGCAGTTCAGGGGTTGAGGACGAGCAGTACTTC
J gene: TRBJ1-3; V gene: TRBV2; D gene: TRBD1; clone size: .; CDR3 protein: CASSDQAGGSGNTIYF; CDR3 DNA: TGTGCCAGCAGTGACCAGGCAGGGGGATCTGGAAACACCATATATTTT
J gene: TRBJ1-2; V gene: TRBV9; D gene: .; clone size: .; CDR3 protein: CASSASLRRSHGYTF; CDR3 DNA: TGTGCCAGCAGCGCCAGCCTTAGGCGGAGCCATGGCTACACCTTC
J gene: TRBJ1-3; V gene: TRBV11-2; D gene: .; clone size: .; CDR3 protein: CASSFSGRNTIYF; CDR3 DNA: TGTGCCAGCAGCTTCTCAGGGCGAAACACCATATATTTT
J gene: TRBJ1-3; V gene: TRBV27; D gene: .; clone size: few; CDR3 protein: CASSPQGRGGGNTIYF; CDR3 DNA: TGTGCCAGCAGTCCCCAGGGTCGGGGAGGTGGAAACACCATATATTTT
J gene: TRBJ2-1; V gene: TRBV5-1; D gene: TRBD2; clone size: .; CDR3 protein: CASSILSGAVYNEQFF; CDR3 DNA: TGCGCCAGCAGCATCCTTAGCGGGGCAGTCTACAATGAGCAGTTCTTC
J gene: TRBJ2-7; V gene: TRBV9; D gene: TRBD2; clone size: .; CDR3 protein: CASSVEGGRSYEQYF; CDR3 DNA: TGTGCCAGCAGCGTAGAGGGCGGGAGGTCCTACGAGCAGTACTTC
J gene: TRBJ1-5; V gene: TRBV28; D gene: .; clone size: .; CDR3 protein: CASSRGPGDSNQPQHF; CDR3 DNA: TGTGCCAGCAGTCGAGGGCCCGGGGATAGCAATCAGCCCCAGCATTTT
J gene: TRBJ2-1; V gene: TRBV10-2; D gene: TRBD2; clone size: .; CDR3 protein: CASSGGLAGDEQFF; CDR3 DNA: TGCGCCAGCAGCGGGGGACTAGCGGGTGACGAGCAGTTCTTC